The entry that follows covers one T cell receptor beta chain sequence. Clones were read by immunoSEQ multiplex PCR, and TCRdb kept only the in-frame ones, dropping some. This table has about 99,000 clones, roughly 78% appearing once. This record belongs to a study of blood T cell repertoires in COVID-19. The V segment lost 1 base and the J segment 4 bases; nucleotides outside the gene matches: 4. Per the germline V gene, CDR1 is SGHTS and CDR2 is YDEGEE. This CDR3 has 15 residues. The chain links TRBV5-8 to TRBJ2-5; 10 bases map to TRBD2. The sequence was collected from a woman of 80 years or more with active or convalescent COVID-19. The sample was peripheral blood. The CDR3 sequence is CASSLWLAGAETQYF. The CDR3 bases are TGTGCCAGCAGCTTGTGGCTAGCGGGAGCAGAGACCCAGTACTTC.